This note documents a single T cell receptor (beta chain) sequence. Original analysis: Amplification with reference gene primers provided the estimates of nucleated cell counts. TCRdb's copy holds only in-frame clones and misses some; the assay was immunoSEQ multiplex PCR. The V and J calls and the clone size are those of that table, but D and trimming were determined from the DNA. The repertoire holds 130,000 to 150,000 clones, with around 87% as singletons. The record originates from a study of blood T cell repertoires in COVID-19. Study details: Collection of acute and convalescent COVID-19 samples took place in the United States, Italy and Spain. From T cells, B-cell-depleted T cells, or PBMCs came the material, which was cDNA or gDNA.

Trimming took off 3 bases at V and 1 base at J, with 13 bases between the two ends. This CDR3 comprises 15 residues. Germline V gives CDR1 SGHDT, CDR2 YYEEEE. The rearrangement joins TRBV5-6 to TRBJ1-1; possible D gene TRBD1, 5 bases. The TCR originated in a man aged 45-65 years who had recovered from COVID-19. Specimen: peripheral blood. In DNA, the CDR3 is TGTGCCAGCAGCTCCCTGACAGTCGCGAACACTGAAGCTTTCTTT. It is translated as CASSSLTVANTEAFF.